These 22 T cell receptor beta chains share one sample of origin, sequenced in a study of cytomegalovirus exposure and HLA in healthy donors. The study ran its PCR with 60 Vbeta and 13 Jbeta primers. Assay used: immunoSEQ multiplex PCR; TCRdb lists only in-frame clones, some missing. The data contain over 150,000 clones, approximately 75% of them seen just once; the ten biggest clones take up under 2%. The sample was PBMCs. Receptor source: a woman aged 18-29 years in good health and CMV-seronegative.

This rearrangement joins TRBV6-1 to TRBJ1-6, with 9 bases lining up with TRBD1. V dropped 2 bases and J dropped 7; count of bases not matched to a gene: 3. Germline V gene lookup returns CDR1 MNHNS and CDR2 SASEGT. This CDR3 comprises 15 residues. The CDR3 sequence: CASSETGGRNSPLHF. DNA of the CDR3: TGTGCCAGCAGTGAAACAGGGGGCCGGAATTCACCCCTCCACTTT.

CDR3: CASSFAVQSTDTQYF. In DNA form, the CDR3 reads TGTGCCAGCAGCTTTGCGGTCCAGTCCACAGATACGCAGTATTTT. J is TRBJ2-3 and V is TRBV7-6; no reliable D call. In germline, CDR1 is SGHVS, CDR2 FNYEAQ. Trimming pared 3 bases from V and 2 bases from J, leaving 12 bases between. The CDR3 spans 15 residues. Combining the CDR3 with reference TRBV7-6 and TRBJ2-3 gives the whole variable domain GAGVSQSPRYKVTKRGQDVALRCDPISGHVSLYWYRQALGQGPEFLTYFNYEAQQDKSGLPNDRFSAERPEGSISTLTIQRTEQRDSAMYRCASSFAVQSTDTQYFGPGTRLTVL.

This chain uses TRBV7-9 with TRBJ2-7; TRBD2 is a possible D gene (7 bases). The CDR3 covers 16 residues. CDR1 and CDR2 from the germline V gene are SEHNR and FQNEAQ (reference sequence). V lost 5 bases, J lost 4 bases, and 21 bases lay in between. The CDR3, as DNA: TGTGCCAGCAGCCCTACAGGGAGGGCTCCTCCTTACGAGCAGTACTTC. This gives the protein CASSPTGRAPPYEQYF.

The genes are TRBV7-2 and TRBJ2-7, with TRBD2 as a possible D gene (5 bases). Germline V CDR1 and CDR2: SGHTA, FQGNSA. Trimming took off 2 bases at V and 7 bases at J, with 9 bases between the two ends. The CDR3 spans 12 residues. CDR3 coding DNA: TGTGCCAGCAGCTTATACCGGGGTGAGCAGTACTTC. Translation gives CASSLYRGEQYF.

CDR3 region: CASSPQDRRQETQYF. CDR3 sequence (DNA): TGTGCCAGCAGTCCACAGGACAGGAGACAAGAGACCCAGTACTTC. This chain links TRBV28 with TRBJ2-5, with 7 positions matching TRBD1. With 5 bases clipped from V and 2 bases from J, the junction kept 8 bases outside the gene matches. Germline assignment: CDR1 MDHEN and CDR2 SYDVKM. CDR3 length: 15 amino acids.

This chain connects TRBV9 to TRBJ1-1, with 7 nucleotides matching TRBD1. The CDR3 has 15 residues. Germline trimming cut 4 bases from V and 1 base from J; bases unmatched to any gene: 7. Germline CDR1 and CDR2: SGDLS and YYNGEE. This CDR3 reads CASSFTGTENTEAFF. The CDR3 nucleotides read TGTGCCAGCAGCTTTACCGGGACAGAGAACACTGAAGCTTTCTTT. The variable domain in full, with the rest retrieved from reference TRBV9 and TRBJ1-1, is DSGVTQTPKHLITATGQRVTLRCSPRSGDLSVYWYQQSLDQGLQFLIQYYNGEERAKGNILERFSAQQFPDLHSELNLSSLELGDSALYFCASSFTGTENTEAFFGQGTRLTVV.

This clone was seen a few times. V gene TRBV11-2 combines with J gene TRBJ2-3, with D possibly being TRBD2 (6 bases). There are 18 residues in the CDR3. V lost 5 bases, J lost 4 bases, and 25 bases lay in between. Per germline, CDR1 SGHAT and CDR2 FQNNGV. Here the CDR3 reads CASSGTVLWGGGSDTQYF. CDR3 sequence (DNA): TGTGCCAGCAGCGGTACAGTCTTGTGGGGAGGTGGATCAGATACGCAGTATTTT.

V gene TRBV19 combines with J gene TRBJ1-2; no clear D. Germline-derived CDR1 and CDR2 are LNHDA and SQIVND (reference sequence). V lost 6 bases and J 4 bases, leaving 12 bases between the germline ends. The CDR3 covers 13 residues. Here the CDR3 reads CASRDRGTYGYTF. CDR3 in DNA: TGTGCCAGTAGAGACCGAGGTACCTATGGCTACACCTTC.

The rearrangement joins TRBV6-5 to TRBJ2-3, with a weak D call TRBD1 (5 bases). Germline CDR1 reads MNHEY; CDR2 reads SVGAGI. The germline V and J ends were trimmed by 2 bases and 2 bases, with 14 bases remaining between them. This CDR3 region has 16 residues. CDR3 region: CASSYLAGWDTDTQYF. The DNA for the CDR3 is TGTGCCAGCAGTTACCTGGCAGGGTGGGACACAGATACGCAGTATTTT.

This chain joins TRBV11-2 and TRBJ2-5; D is unresolved. V gave up 8 bases and J gave up 7 bases, with 17 bases separating them. The CDR3 runs 13 residues. The germline gives CDR1 SGHAT, CDR2 FQNNGV. The CDR3 region is CASGMGEVWTQYF. The CDR3 nucleotides read TGTGCCAGCGGAATGGGCGAAGTTTGGACCCAGTACTTC.

The chain couples TRBV6-4 to TRBJ1-4, with 7 positions matching TRBD1. The germline V gene encodes CDR1 MRHNA and CDR2 SNTAGT. J was trimmed by 7 bases and V by 6 bases; bases with no gene match: 23. CDR3 length: 19 amino acids. The chain's CDR3 is CASREQYRLPNRGGEKLFF. The DNA for the CDR3 is TGTGCCAGCAGGGAGCAATATCGACTTCCCAACAGGGGCGGTGAAAAACTGTTTTTT.

The chain carries TRBV19 and TRBJ1-2; D ambiguous. The germline CDR1 and CDR2 sequences are LNHDA and SQIVND (reference sequence). CDR3 length equals 19 residues. V was shortened by 2 bases and J by 2 bases, with 24 bases between the two germline ends. As DNA, the CDR3 is TGTGCCAGTAGTATATCCCCCCGCGGGCGGCAGGCTCGAAACTATGGCTACACCTTC. Protein: CASSISPRGRQARNYGYTF.

The genes are TRBV6-5 and TRBJ1-1; D perhaps matches TRBD1 (6 bases). The CDR3 runs to 14 residues. The V gene's germline CDR1 is MNHEY and CDR2 SVGAGI. V lost 4 bases and J lost 5, with 14 bases in between. CDR3 sequence reads: CASSSDYRVTEAFF. The CDR3 DNA follows: TGTGCCAGCAGTTCCGATTACAGGGTGACTGAAGCTTTCTTT.

CDR3 DNA sequence: TGTGCCAGCAGTTTGTTGGGGCTTGGTGAAAAACTGTTTTTT. It codes for CASSLLGLGEKLFF. The chain employs TRBV27 and TRBJ1-4, with D tentatively TRBD1 (5 bases). CDR3 length equals 14 residues. Per the germline V gene, CDR1 is MNHEY and CDR2 is SMNVEV (reference sequence). V lost 3 bases, J lost 7 bases, and 12 bases lay in between.

V gene TRBV10-1 combines with J gene TRBJ2-3, with 10 bases matching TRBD2. The length of the CDR3 is 13 residues. V shed 9 bases, J shed 1 base, and the junction held 1 base outside the gene matches. Germline CDR1 is WNHNN and CDR2 is SYGVQD (reference sequence). CDR3 DNA: TGCGCCAGTGGACTAGCGGGCACAGATACGCAGTATTTT. It yields the protein CASGLAGTDTQYF.

This clone showed up just once. J is TRBJ1-3 and V is TRBV6-5, with TRBD1 identical over 7 bases. Germline CDR1 is MNHEY and CDR2 is SVGAGI. The CDR3 loop spans 16 amino acids. The trim removed 0 bases at V and 0 bases at J, leaving 2 bases unmatched. CDR3 bases: TGTGCCAGCAGTTACTCGAACAGGGGCTCTGGAAACACCATATATTTT. Protein sequence: CASSYSNRGSGNTIYF.

The chain links TRBV5-6 to TRBJ1-2; weak D call: TRBD1 (6 bases). The CDR3 length is 14 residues. Per germline, CDR1 SGHDT and CDR2 YYEEEE. Trimming removed 0 bases from V and 13 bases from J, with 19 bases in between. For the CDR3, the DNA is TGTGCCAGCAGCTTGGGGCAGGGGCAAAAGCGGCGCACCTTC. As protein: CASSLGQGQKRRTF.

This clone showed up just a few times. The chain couples TRBV9 to TRBJ2-1; weak D call: TRBD2 (6 bases). Per the germline V gene, CDR1 is SGDLS and CDR2 is YYNGEE. Between the trimmed V and J ends, which lost 3 bases and 0 bases, there was a span of 10 bases. The CDR3 consists of 15 residues. The DNA for the CDR3 is TGTGCCAGCAGCGACCGGGGGACCTCCTACAATGAGCAGTTCTTC. As protein: CASSDRGTSYNEQFF.

V and J are TRBV7-9 and TRBJ2-6, with 8 bases matching TRBD1. Germline V CDR1 and CDR2: SEHNR, FQNEAQ (reference sequence). After removal of 1 base from V and 0 bases from J, the junction contained 8 bases not matched to a gene. CDR3 length: 19 residues. CDR3 amino acids: CASSLGTGSLGSGANVLTF. DNA for the CDR3: TGTGCCAGCAGCTTAGGGACAGGGTCATTAGGCTCTGGGGCCAACGTCCTGACTTTC.

The V call is TRBV10-3, the J call TRBJ2-1; 8 positions match TRBD2. Losses at the gene ends were 9 bases for V and 5 bases for J; bases not matched to a gene: 12. Germline assignment: CDR1 ENHRY and CDR2 SYGVKD. CDR3 length equals 15 residues. The DNA for the CDR3 is TGTGCCATTACGCCGGGACTAGATTCCAACAATGAGCAGTTCTTC. Translating it yields CAITPGLDSNNEQFF.

The chain uses TRBV29-1 and TRBJ2-3, with 10 bases lining up with TRBD1. Germline loops: CDR1 SQVTM, CDR2 ANQGSEA. With 7 bases clipped from V and 2 bases from J, the junction kept 6 bases outside the gene matches. The CDR3 spans 14 residues. The CDR3 DNA reads as TGCAGCGCCTGGGGGACAGGGGACACAGATACGCAGTATTTT. This gives the protein CSAWGTGDTDTQYF.

This chain connects TRBV5-1 to TRBJ2-5, with 8 bases fitting TRBD1. CDR1 and CDR2 from the germline V gene are SGHRS and YFSETQ. The CDR3 contains 14 residues. V lost 0 bases, J lost 4 bases, and 2 bases stayed unmatched. The CDR3 DNA reads TGCGCCAGCAGCTTGGGTCAGGGGGCAGAGACCCAGTACTTC. Translated: CASSLGQGAETQYF.